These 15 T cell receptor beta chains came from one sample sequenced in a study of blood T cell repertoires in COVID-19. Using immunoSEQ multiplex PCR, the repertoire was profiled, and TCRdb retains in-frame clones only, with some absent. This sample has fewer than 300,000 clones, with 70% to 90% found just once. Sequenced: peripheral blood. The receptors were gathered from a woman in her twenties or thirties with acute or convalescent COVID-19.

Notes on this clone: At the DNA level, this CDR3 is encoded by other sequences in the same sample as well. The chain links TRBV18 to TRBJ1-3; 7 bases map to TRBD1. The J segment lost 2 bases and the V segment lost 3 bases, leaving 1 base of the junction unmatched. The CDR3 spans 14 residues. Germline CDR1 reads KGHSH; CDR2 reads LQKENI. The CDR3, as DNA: TGTGCCAGCTCACCTACAGGGGCTGGAAACACCATATATTTT. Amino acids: CASSPTGAGNTIYF. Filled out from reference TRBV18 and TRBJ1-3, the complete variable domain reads NAGVMQNPRHLVRRRGQEARLRCSPMKGHSHVYWYRQLPEEGLKFMVYLQKENIIDESGMPKERFSAEFPKEGPSILRIQQVVRGDSAAYFCASSPTGAGNTIYFGEGSWLTVV.

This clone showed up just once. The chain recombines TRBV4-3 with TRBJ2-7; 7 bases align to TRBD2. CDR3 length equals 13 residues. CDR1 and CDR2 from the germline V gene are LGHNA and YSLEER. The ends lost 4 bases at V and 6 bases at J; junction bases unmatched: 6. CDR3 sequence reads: CASSLGLITEQYF. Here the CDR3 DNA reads TGCGCCAGCAGCCTGGGACTAATTACCGAGCAGTACTTC.

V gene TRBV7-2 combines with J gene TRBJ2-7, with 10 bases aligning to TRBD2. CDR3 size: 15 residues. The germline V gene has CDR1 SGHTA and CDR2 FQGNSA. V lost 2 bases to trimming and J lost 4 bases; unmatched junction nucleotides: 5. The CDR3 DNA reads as TGTGCCAGCAGCTTAAGAGCTAGCGGGAGTTACGAGCAGTACTTC. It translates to CASSLRASGSYEQYF.

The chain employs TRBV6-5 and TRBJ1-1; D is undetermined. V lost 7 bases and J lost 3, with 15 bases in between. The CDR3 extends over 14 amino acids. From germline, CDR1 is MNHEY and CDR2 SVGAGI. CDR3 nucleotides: TGTGCCAGCATCCCCAGGAGGAGGGACACTGAAGCTTTCTTT. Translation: CASIPRRRDTEAFF.

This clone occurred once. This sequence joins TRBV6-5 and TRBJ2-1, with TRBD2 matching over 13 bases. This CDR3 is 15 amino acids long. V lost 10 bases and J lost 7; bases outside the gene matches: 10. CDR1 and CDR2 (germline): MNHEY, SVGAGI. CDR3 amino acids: CATLLAGGLINEQFF. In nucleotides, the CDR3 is TGTGCCACATTACTAGCGGGAGGGTTGATAAATGAGCAGTTCTTC.

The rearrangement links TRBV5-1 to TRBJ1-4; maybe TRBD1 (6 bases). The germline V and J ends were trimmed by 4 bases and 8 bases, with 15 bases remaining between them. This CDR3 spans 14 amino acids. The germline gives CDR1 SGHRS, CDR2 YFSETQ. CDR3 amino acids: CASSIDRPGEKLFF. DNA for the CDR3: TGCGCCAGCAGCATTGACAGGCCGGGGGAAAAACTGTTTTTT.

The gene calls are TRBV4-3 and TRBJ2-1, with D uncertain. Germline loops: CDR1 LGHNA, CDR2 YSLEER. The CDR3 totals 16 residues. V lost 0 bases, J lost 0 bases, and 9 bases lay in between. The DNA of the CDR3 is TGCGCCAGCAGCCAAGATCCGCTGAGCTCCTACAATGAGCAGTTCTTC. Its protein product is CASSQDPLSSYNEQFF.

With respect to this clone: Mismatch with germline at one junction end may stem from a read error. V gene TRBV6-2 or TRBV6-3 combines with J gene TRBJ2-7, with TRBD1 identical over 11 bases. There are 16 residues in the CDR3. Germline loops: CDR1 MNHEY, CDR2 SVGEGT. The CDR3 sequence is CASSYSRDRGSYEQYF. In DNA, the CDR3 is TGTGCCAGCAGCTACTCTAGGGACAGGGGGTCGTACGAGCAGTACTTC.

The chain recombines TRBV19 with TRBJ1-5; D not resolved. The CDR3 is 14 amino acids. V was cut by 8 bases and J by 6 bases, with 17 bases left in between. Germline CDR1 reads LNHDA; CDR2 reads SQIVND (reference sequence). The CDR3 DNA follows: TGTGCCAGTGCGGGAGGCTGGGAGCGTCAGCCCCAGCATTTT. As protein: CASAGGWERQPQHF.

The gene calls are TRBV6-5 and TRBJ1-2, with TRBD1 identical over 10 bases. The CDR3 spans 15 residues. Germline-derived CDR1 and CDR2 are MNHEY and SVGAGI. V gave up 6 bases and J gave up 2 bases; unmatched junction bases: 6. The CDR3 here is CASRTGGARNYGYTF. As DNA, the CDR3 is TGTGCCAGCAGGACAGGGGGCGCCCGCAACTATGGCTACACCTTC.

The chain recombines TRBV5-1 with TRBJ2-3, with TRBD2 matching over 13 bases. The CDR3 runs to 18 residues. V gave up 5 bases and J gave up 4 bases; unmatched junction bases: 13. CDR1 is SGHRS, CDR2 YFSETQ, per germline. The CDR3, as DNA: TGCGCCAGCAGTCGAAGACCCGGGACTAGCGGGAATGCAGATACGCAGTATTTT. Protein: CASSRRPGTSGNADTQYF.

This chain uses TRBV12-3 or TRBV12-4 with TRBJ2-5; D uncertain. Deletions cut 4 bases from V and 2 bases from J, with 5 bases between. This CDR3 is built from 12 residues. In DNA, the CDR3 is TGTGCCAGCAGTTGGCAACAAGAGACCCAGTACTTC. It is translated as CASSWQQETQYF.

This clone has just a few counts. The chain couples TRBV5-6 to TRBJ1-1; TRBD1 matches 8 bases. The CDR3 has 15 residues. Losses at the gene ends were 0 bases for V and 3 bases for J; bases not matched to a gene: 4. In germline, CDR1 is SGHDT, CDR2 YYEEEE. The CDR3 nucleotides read TGTGCCAGCAGCTTGGCGAACAGGGGGTACACTGAAGCTTTCTTT. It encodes CASSLANRGYTEAFF.

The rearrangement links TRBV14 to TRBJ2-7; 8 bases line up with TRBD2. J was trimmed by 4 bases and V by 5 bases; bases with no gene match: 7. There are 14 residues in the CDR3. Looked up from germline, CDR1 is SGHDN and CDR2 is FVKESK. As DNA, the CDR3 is TGTGCCAGCAGCTTCGGGGGGGGTTGGTACGAGCAGTACTTC. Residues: CASSFGGGWYEQYF.

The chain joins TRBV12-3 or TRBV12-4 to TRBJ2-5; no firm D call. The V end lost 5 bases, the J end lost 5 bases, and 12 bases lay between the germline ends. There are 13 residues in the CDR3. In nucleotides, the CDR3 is TGTGCCAGCAGTCCCCTCGGGTTCGAGACCCAGTACTTC. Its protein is CASSPLGFETQYF.